This passage covers 30 T cell receptor beta chains from one sample sequenced in a study of cytomegalovirus exposure and HLA in healthy donors. The PCR ran on 60 Vbeta and 13 Jbeta primers. Repertoires were generated with immunoSEQ multiplex PCR, while TCRdb's copy carries only in-frame clones and drops some. This sample carries 150,000 to 200,000 clones, roughly 77% of them seen once, and the ten largest clones take 1.5% to 2%. The sequencing sample was made of PBMCs. The receptors derive from a woman between 50 and 59 years old in good health and CMV-seronegative.

V and J are TRBV25-1 and TRBJ1-4; 9 bases fit TRBD1. CDR3 length equals 16 residues. V trimming: 3 bases; J trimming: 11 bases; junction bases outside the gene matches: 13. Germline V CDR1 and CDR2: MGHDK, SYGVNS. CDR3 DNA: TGTGCCAGCAGTGATACCTCCGGGACAGGGTATGGGAAACTGTTTTTT. It translates to CASSDTSGTGYGKLFF. Full variable domain (missing parts from reference TRBV25-1 and TRBJ1-4): EADIYQTPRYLVIGTGKKITLECSQTMGHDKMYWYQQDPGMELHLIHYSYGVNSTEKGDLSSESTVSRIRTEHFPLTLESARPSHTSQYLCASSDTSGTGYGKLFFGSGTQLSVL.

The chain uses TRBV27 and TRBJ2-7; TRBD1 agrees at 7 bases. This CDR3 has 14 residues. Germline values: CDR1 MNHEY, CDR2 SMNVEV (reference sequence). V was clipped by 8 bases and J by 2 bases; unmatched bases: 9. The CDR3 coding sequence is TGTGCCAGCCCCAGTTACAGGGGAGCCTACGAGCAGTACTTC. It specifies CASPSYRGAYEQYF.

The V call is TRBV27, the J call TRBJ2-7; tentatively, D is TRBD2 (5 bases). V dropped 6 bases and J dropped 5 bases, with 20 bases sitting between them. CDR1 and CDR2 from the germline V gene are MNHEY and SMNVEV (reference sequence). The CDR3 extends over 15 amino acids. The CDR3 spells CASSAKGPGIHEQYF. As DNA, the CDR3 is TGTGCCAGCAGCGCAAAAGGGCCGGGAATTCACGAGCAGTACTTC.

CDR3 residues: CASKGLRNTDTQYF. The CDR3 DNA sequence: TGTGCCAGCAAGGGACTTCGAAACACAGATACGCAGTATTTT. This chain links TRBV19 with TRBJ2-3, with D tentatively TRBD2 (6 bases). Trimming stripped 9 bases from V and 2 bases from J, with 15 bases between. Germline CDR1 reads LNHDA; CDR2 reads SQIVND (reference sequence). CDR3 length: 14 amino acids. Full variable domain (rest looked up from reference TRBV19 and TRBJ2-3): DGGITQSPKYLFRKEGQNVTLSCEQNLNHDAMYWYRQDPGQGLRLIYYSQIVNDFQKGDIAEGYSVSREKKESFPLTVTSAQKNPTAFYLCASKGLRNTDTQYFGPGTRLTVL.

The chain employs TRBV6-1 and TRBJ1-5, with 10 bases identical to TRBD1. Germline CDR1 is MNHNS and CDR2 is SASEGT. This CDR3 has 14 residues. The V segment lost 5 bases and the J segment 7 bases; nucleotides outside the gene matches: 5. CDR3 DNA sequence: TGTGCCAGCAGTCCGGGACAGGGGCGACAGCCCCAGCATTTT. Amino acids: CASSPGQGRQPQHF.

This chain uses TRBV6-6 with TRBJ1-2; D unclear. Trimming pared 2 bases from V and 3 bases from J, leaving 10 bases between. The germline CDR1 and CDR2 sequences are MNHNY and SVGAGI (reference sequence). CDR3 length: 14 residues. CDR3 in amino acids: CASSYGGDYYGYTF. CDR3 coding DNA: TGTGCCAGCAGTTACGGTGGAGACTACTATGGCTACACCTTC.

J is TRBJ1-5 and V is TRBV2; the D gene is possibly TRBD1 (6 bases). Germline CDR1 reads SNHLY; CDR2 reads FYNNEI. V was shortened by 5 bases and J by 2 bases, with 13 bases between the two germline ends. The CDR3 has 15 residues. The CDR3 DNA reads TGTGCCAGCAGTCAACAGGGTATCGGCAATCAGCCCCAGCATTTT. This gives the protein CASSQQGIGNQPQHF. Filled out from reference TRBV2 and TRBJ1-5, the complete variable domain reads EPEVTQTPSHQVTQMGQEVILRCVPISNHLYFYWYRQILGQKVEFLVSFYNNEISEKSEIFDDQFSVERPDGSNFTLKIRSTKLEDSAMYFCASSQQGIGNQPQHFGDGTRLSIL.

The CDR3 nucleotides are TGCGCCAGCAGCCAGACACAGGGGGTTAGAGAAAAACTGTTTTTT. This encodes CASSQTQGVREKLFF. V and J are TRBV4-3 and TRBJ1-4; 8 bases fit TRBD1. J gave up 8 bases and V 3 bases, and 8 bases lay outside the gene matches. This CDR3 is 15 amino acids long. Germline V CDR1 and CDR2: LGHNA, YSLEER.

Regarding this clone: At the DNA level, this CDR3 is encoded by other sequences in the same sample as well. The chain combines TRBV27 with TRBJ2-2, with 8 bases matching TRBD2. CDR3 length: 15 residues. Losses at the gene ends were 3 bases for V and 2 bases for J; bases not matched to a gene: 2. Germline V CDR1 and CDR2: MNHEY, SMNVEV (reference sequence). DNA for the CDR3: TGTGCCAGCAGTTTTCTAGCGGGTAACACCGGGGAGCTGTTTTTT. This codes for CASSFLAGNTGELFF.

The V call is TRBV5-1, the J call TRBJ1-3, with TRBD1 identical over 7 bases. J lost 3 bases, V lost 3 bases, and 6 bases had no gene match. The CDR3 extends over 15 amino acids. Germline V gene lookup returns CDR1 SGHRS and CDR2 YFSETQ. CDR3 DNA: TGCGCCAGCAGCTCCCAGGGGGTCGGTGGAAACACCATATATTTT. This encodes CASSSQGVGGNTIYF.

This sequence joins TRBV5-1 and TRBJ1-1, with TRBD1 identical over 10 bases. The CDR3 sequence is 15 residues long. Germline V gene lookup returns CDR1 SGHRS and CDR2 YFSETQ. With V trimmed by 5 bases and J by 0 bases, 4 bases remained unmatched. The CDR3 DNA is TGCGCCAGCAGGACCGGGACAGGGGTGAACACTGAAGCTTTCTTT. It specifies CASRTGTGVNTEAFF.

The chain has TRBV11-2 and TRBJ1-1; a weak D match, TRBD1 (5 bases). Germline CDR1 is SGHAT and CDR2 is FQNNGV. V lost 1 base and J 0 bases, leaving 12 bases between the germline ends. The length of the CDR3 is 16 residues. CDR3 region: CASSLGQPFMNTEAFF. As DNA, the CDR3 is TGTGCCAGCAGCTTAGGACAGCCGTTCATGAACACTGAAGCTTTCTTT.

The chain joins TRBV7-2 to TRBJ2-3, with a weak D call TRBD2 (5 bases). Germline-derived CDR1 and CDR2 are SGHTA and FQGNSA. Trimming took 1 base from V and 0 from J, leaving 5 bases between them. CDR3 size: 14 residues. The CDR3 nucleotides read TGTGCCAGCAGCTTAGGGACTAGCACAGATACGCAGTATTTT. Translation gives CASSLGTSTDTQYF. Filled out from reference TRBV7-2 and TRBJ2-3, the complete variable domain reads GAGVSQSPSNKVTEKGKDVELRCDPISGHTALYWYRQSLGQGLEFLIYFQGNSAPDKSGLPSDRFSAERTGGSVSTLTIQRTQQEDSAVYLCASSLGTSTDTQYFGPGTRLTVL.

The chain carries TRBV5-1 and TRBJ2-1, with 7 bases aligning to TRBD1. This CDR3 comprises 16 residues. Trimming removed 2 bases from V and 8 bases from J; junction bases left unmatched: 13. Germline CDR1 is SGHRS and CDR2 is YFSETQ. CDR3 protein: CASSLGSGGPIDEQFF. DNA of the CDR3: TGCGCCAGCAGCTTAGGATCAGGGGGTCCAATCGATGAGCAGTTCTTC.

This chain joins TRBV7-2 and TRBJ1-1, with a weak D call TRBD1 (5 bases). The CDR3 is 13 amino acids. Germline CDR1 SGHTA, CDR2 FQGNSA. Trimming shortened V by 8 bases and J by 3 bases, and 13 bases separated the two germline ends. The CDR3 DNA follows: TGTGCCAGCCTCAGGGAGCGGGACACTGAAGCTTTCTTT. This encodes CASLRERDTEAFF. Together with reference TRBV7-2 and TRBJ1-1, the CDR3 gives the full variable domain: GAGVSQSPSNKVTEKGKDVELRCDPISGHTALYWYRQSLGQGLEFLIYFQGNSAPDKSGLPSDRFSAERTGGSVSTLTIQRTQQEDSAVYLCASLRERDTEAFFGQGTRLTVV.

The J gene is TRBJ1-6, the V gene TRBV7-9, with D uncertain. Trimming cost V 5 bases and J 5 bases, with 13 bases left between them. The CDR3 is made up of 15 amino acids. The germline V gene has CDR1 SEHNR and CDR2 FQNEAQ (reference sequence). CDR3 sequence: CASSVLGLNNSPLHF. CDR3 DNA: TGTGCCAGCAGCGTATTGGGCCTTAATAATTCACCCCTCCACTTT.

Only one count was recorded for this clone. J is TRBJ2-2 and V is TRBV11-3, with 7 bases matching TRBD2. V gave up 3 bases and J gave up 6 bases; unmatched junction bases: 7. CDR3 length: 15 residues. CDR1 SGHNT and CDR2 YENEEA come from the germline V gene. The CDR3 reads CASSFDSGGPGELFF. The CDR3 coding sequence is TGTGCCAGCAGCTTCGACTCGGGGGGACCCGGGGAGCTGTTTTTT.

The genes are TRBV29-1 and TRBJ2-1; TRBD2 matches at 11 bases. The CDR3 has 14 amino acids. Germline V gene data show CDR1 as SQVTM and CDR2 as ANQGSEA. J was trimmed by 7 bases and V by 3 bases; bases with no gene match: 5. This CDR3 is CSVDTLAGANEQFF. Here the CDR3 DNA reads TGCAGCGTTGACACACTAGCGGGAGCTAATGAGCAGTTCTTC.

The chain combines TRBV7-2 with TRBJ2-5, with D unresolved. The germline V and J ends were trimmed by 1 base and 4 bases, with 10 bases remaining between them. Germline CDR1 reads SGHTA; CDR2 reads FQGNSA. CDR3 length: 14 amino acids. CDR3 sequence reads: CASSLGFATETQYF. CDR3 sequence (DNA): TGTGCCAGCAGCTTAGGGTTCGCTACAGAGACCCAGTACTTC.

V gene TRBV18 combines with J gene TRBJ2-7, with TRBD1 identical over 9 bases. CDR3 length equals 14 residues. The trim removed 4 bases at V and 5 bases at J, leaving 6 bases unmatched. Germline V gives CDR1 KGHSH, CDR2 LQKENI. CDR3 sequence reads: CASSQQGARDEQYF. Here the CDR3 DNA reads TGTGCCAGCTCACAACAGGGGGCGCGGGACGAGCAGTACTTC. Supplemented by reference TRBV18 and TRBJ2-7, the full variable domain reads NAGVMQNPRHLVRRRGQEARLRCSPMKGHSHVYWYRQLPEEGLKFMVYLQKENIIDESGMPKERFSAEFPKEGPSILRIQQVVRGDSAAYFCASSQQGARDEQYFGPGTRLTVT.

The count of this clone is one. V is TRBV9 and J is TRBJ1-2; 10 bases are shared with TRBD1. The CDR3 contains 14 residues. The germline gives CDR1 SGDLS, CDR2 YYNGEE. Germline trimming cut 0 bases from V and 8 bases from J; bases unmatched to any gene: 4. The CDR3 DNA follows: TGTGCCAGCAGCGTAGGACAGGGGGCGCGGGGCTACACCTTC. This gives the protein CASSVGQGARGYTF.

The genes are TRBV6-1 and TRBJ1-6; D unresolved. Germline CDR1 and CDR2: MNHNS and SASEGT. This CDR3 region has 13 residues. V was cut by 3 bases and J by 9 bases, with 9 bases left in between. CDR3 DNA: TGTGCCAGCAGTGAGCGACATCTTTCACCCCTCCACTTT. This codes for CASSERHLSPLHF.

As to this clone: Compared with germline, one end of the junction differs, possibly owing to a read error. This rearrangement joins TRBV7-7 to TRBJ2-3, with D perhaps matching TRBD2 (6 bases). CDR1 SSHAT and CDR2 FNYEAQ come from the germline V gene (reference sequence). The CDR3 is 16 amino acids. Here the CDR3 reads CASSPSSVKGTDTQYF. Here the CDR3 DNA reads TGTGCTAGCAGCCCCTCTAGCGTTAAGGGCACAGATACGCAGTATTTT.

As concerns this clone: At one of its ends the junction is not consistent with the germline gene, which may arise from a read error. The rearrangement joins TRBV7-9 to TRBJ1-1, with TRBD1 matching over 7 bases. Germline loops: CDR1 SEHNR, CDR2 FQNEAQ (reference sequence). This CDR3 contains 16 residues. CDR3 in amino acids: CSSSPGPGGVTTEAFF. The CDR3 nucleotides read TGTTCCAGCAGCCCTGGACCAGGGGGTGTGACCACTGAAGCTTTCTTT.

The DNA for the CDR3 is TGTGCCAGCAGCTCCGACAGGGGCAAGCAGTACTTC. Residues: CASSSDRGKQYF. The chain has TRBV7-9 and TRBJ2-7; 8 nucleotides match TRBD1. This CDR3 has 12 residues. The trim removed 4 bases at V and 8 bases at J, leaving 4 bases unmatched. Germline V gene sequence: CDR1 SEHNR, CDR2 FQNEAQ (reference sequence).

This clone was picked up a small number of times. The CDR3 here is CASSAPLHRGANYGYTF. CDR3 nucleotide sequence: TGTGCCAGCAGCGCCCCCCTTCACAGGGGAGCTAACTATGGCTACACCTTC. V usage is TRBV11-2 and J usage is TRBJ1-2, with 7 bases fitting TRBD1. In germline, CDR1 is SGHAT, CDR2 FQNNGV. Trimming removed 5 bases from V and 0 bases from J; junction bases left unmatched: 12. The CDR3 runs to 17 residues.

The genes are TRBV7-6 and TRBJ1-4; TRBD1 matches at 9 bases. CDR1 and CDR2 from the germline V gene are SGHVS and FNYEAQ. Germline trimming cut 5 bases from V and 5 bases from J; bases unmatched to any gene: 12. This CDR3 has 17 residues. The CDR3 region is CASSQAGTGSANEKLFF. DNA of the CDR3: TGTGCCAGCAGCCAAGCCGGGACAGGGTCGGCGAATGAAAAACTGTTTTTT. Variable domain in full (rest from reference TRBV7-6 and TRBJ1-4): GAGVSQSPRYKVTKRGQDVALRCDPISGHVSLYWYRQALGQGPEFLTYFNYEAQQDKSGLPNDRFSAERPEGSISTLTIQRTEQRDSAMYRCASSQAGTGSANEKLFFGSGTQLSVL.

The chain has TRBV7-9 and TRBJ2-5; 13 bases match TRBD2. CDR1 is SEHNR, CDR2 FQNEAQ, per germline (reference sequence). The V segment lost 5 bases and the J segment 13 bases; nucleotides outside the gene matches: 16. CDR3 length equals 16 residues. The CDR3 region is CASSESLLAGGLRRYF. The CDR3, as DNA: TGTGCCAGCAGCGAGAGCTTACTAGCGGGGGGGCTAAGGCGGTACTTC.

The V and J genes are TRBV6-5 and TRBJ1-1; D remains ambiguous. This CDR3 is 13 amino acids long. V was pared by 5 bases and J by 5 bases, with 12 bases between. The germline V gene has CDR1 MNHEY and CDR2 SVGAGI. As DNA, the CDR3 is TGTGCCAGCAGTATAGGAGGGAGAACTGAAGCTTTCTTT. This encodes CASSIGGRTEAFF.

The chain links TRBV6-1 to TRBJ1-3; TRBD1 might be the D (5 bases). CDR1 is MNHNS and CDR2 is SASEGT in the germline V gene. V was trimmed by 1 base and J by 0 bases, leaving 10 bases between them. The CDR3 runs to 16 residues. The CDR3 DNA sequence: TGTGCCAGCAGTGAAGGGTGGGGCTTCTCTGGAAACACCATATATTTT. It specifies CASSEGWGFSGNTIYF.